The T cell receptor beta chain described here comes from a study of T cell responses to AZD1222 COVID-19 vaccine (TCRdb year 2021). Turning to the overall study: TCR sequencing was performed for fewer than 250 trial participants, of whom 200 to 220 were given two doses of AZD1222 and some 25 were given two doses of MenACWY control vaccine. Trial participants were enrolled into age subgroups of 18-55, 56-69 and 70-plus years, which contained about 160, 30 and 59 TCR-sequenced participants, respectively. General findings and caveats noted by the study authors: Epitopes outside the regions mutated in the B.1.351 and B.1.1.7 variants were reportedly recognized by nearly half of the unique spike-specific TCRs. Because no day 14 peak-response samples were available, repertoires were characterized only after the peak T cell response. The whole spike protein was spanned by vaccine-associated CD4 TCRs, and dominant responses were seen in regions 160-218 and 743-854. In the small 56-69-year group, the increase in depth fell short of significance, most likely because of low power. Participants were mostly white British and included more females than males, and it was suggested by the authors that clonal diversity may have been underestimated. Spike-specific TCR breadth and depth rose significantly after two AZD1222 doses compared with day 0 and with MenACWY recipients. Conclusions about previously exposed vaccinees are limited, since just five or six AZD1222 recipients were seropositive for SARS-CoV-2 at baseline.

This clone was counted once. The antigen it recognizes is unknown. Base qualities are not at hand, and no much larger clone is one base apart. The CDR3 regions of human TCRbeta chains were analyzed by immunosequencing. From the authors' description of their analysis: Repertoire TCRs were checked for matches against a reference library of SARS-CoV-2-specific TCRs that had been generated using the MIRA antigen-specificity platform. Breadth was defined as the fraction of unique TCRs that were SARS-CoV-2-associated, and depth was defined as the fraction of total T cells that were SARS-CoV-2-associated. Each spike-specific TCR was assigned to its reactive spike region and to a CD4 or CD8 class using the MIRA data. Log10-transformed breadth and depth values were compared by one-way ANOVA with Sidak's multiple comparisons tests. Sourced from immuneACCESS, this table was stored by TCRdb with only in-frame sequences that have V and J called. A share of the clones is absent; for the studies checked, an unresolved V gene accounts for under half, and the remainder has no known explanation. The D gene and trimming were derived from the DNA, and the V and J assignments and clone size from that table. Counted in this sample were about 160,000 clones; around 90% of them appeared once. The ten top clones hold around 4% of the sample.

The trim is 3 bases for V and 7 bases for J, with a gap of 12 bases between the germline ends. The CDR3 spans 14 residues, from the cysteine through the phenylalanine. Here the CDR3 DNA is all that survives: 42 bases in frame from base 1. For CDR1 and CDR2, the germline V gene lists SGHAT and FQNNGV. This sample's time point label indicates: baseline before first vaccination. What the treatment or condition label conveys for this sample: meningococcal conjugate vaccine given as trial control. Samples from vaccinated people were obtained from the UK trials COV001 and COV002, which included a single-blind randomized controlled phase 2/3 trial of AZD1222 (ChAdOx1 nCoV-19) in healthy adults. For TCRbeta chain sequencing, PBMC samples from trial participants were taken at day 0 and at day 28 after the second dose.

The receptor comes from an adult in good health. The chain is encoded by TRBV11-2 joined to TRBJ2-2; the D gene assignment is perhaps TRBD1 or TRBD2, with each matching 6 bases. The sequenced sample was peripheral blood, obtained on day 0 of MenACWY control vaccination. The nucleotide sequence reads TGTGCCAGCAGCTTTCGGGGGCAAAGCGGGGAGCTGTTTTTT. Its protein product is CASSFRGQSGELFF.